Each of the 20 T cell receptor beta chains below was sequenced from the same sample in a study of blood T cells in healthy people across ages. It was with a sample-barcoded 5' primer and a J-beta primer mix that a second PCR of about 7 to 12 cycles was run. TCRdb used MiXCR to reprocess the 5' RACE reads, holding one entry per CDR3 protein. Of 600,000 or so distinct CDR3 sequences in the sample, about 30% were seen once. The source material was blood. Every receptor here comes from a woman aged 80 or older in good health.

This clonotype has more than one count but fewer than ten. The chain links TRBV12-3 or TRBV12-4 to TRBJ1-4; D remains ambiguous. The CDR3 is 14 amino acids. V was shortened by 7 bases and J by 1 base, with 10 bases between the two germline ends. CDR3 region: CASTGSLTNEKLFF. The CDR3 DNA reads as TGTGCCAGCACCGGCAGTCTAACTAATGAAAAACTGTTTTTT.

J is TRBJ1-1 and V is TRBV6-1; 7 bases are a match to TRBD1. Germline-derived CDR1 and CDR2 are MNHNS and SASEGT. The ends lost 6 bases at V and 1 base at J; junction bases unmatched: 14. The CDR3 spans 17 residues. The CDR3 region has the DNA TGTGCCAGCAGGTCCAGGGGGAGGGTAACATCGAACACTGAAGCTTTCTTT. This codes for CASRSRGRVTSNTEAFF.

This clonotype was recorded a few times. The V and J genes are TRBV19 and TRBJ2-1; D remains unclear. V was clipped by 1 base and J by 7 bases, with 5 bases between them. The CDR3 is 12 residues long. Per germline, CDR1 LNHDA and CDR2 SQIVND (reference sequence). CDR3 amino acids: CASSIVENEQFF. In nucleotides, the CDR3 is TGTGCCAGTAGTATAGTGGAGAATGAGCAGTTCTTC.

This chain connects TRBV11-2 to TRBJ1-2, with 7 bases aligning to TRBD1. V was pared by 1 base and J by 12 bases, with 11 bases of the junction left unmatched. This CDR3 contains 14 residues. The germline V gene encodes CDR1 SGHAT and CDR2 FQNNGV. The CDR3 loop reads CASSLAGQQYDHTF. The CDR3 region has the DNA TGTGCCAGCAGCTTAGCGGGACAGCAATATGACCACACCTTC.

A note on this clonotype: One end of the junction does not line up with germline, which may come from a read error. The rearrangement joins TRBV29-1 to TRBJ2-5, with D perhaps TRBD1 (6 bases). The germline V gene encodes CDR1 SQVTM and CDR2 ANQGSEA. This CDR3 comprises 12 residues. CDR3: CGVKVRGDEQYF. The CDR3 DNA reads TGCGGCGTTAAGGTCAGGGGAGATGAGCAGTACTTC. The whole variable domain, remainder taken from reference TRBV29-1 and TRBJ2-5, is SAVISQKPSRDICQRGTSLTIQCQVDSQVTMMFWYRQQPGQSLTLIATANQGSEATYESGFVIDKFPISRPNLTFSTLTVSNMSPEDSSIYLCGVKVRGDEQYFGPGTRLLVL.

This clonotype was picked up many times. The rearrangement links TRBV29-1 to TRBJ2-3; the D gene could be TRBD1 or TRBD2 (6 bases each). The germline CDR1 and CDR2 sequences are SQVTM and ANQGSEA. The CDR3 extends over 15 amino acids. The V end was cut by 3 bases, the J end by 0 bases, with 13 bases between. CDR3 sequence (DNA): TGCAGCGTTGATTTCGGGGGCTTTAGCACAGATACGCAGTATTTT. Its translation: CSVDFGGFSTDTQYF.

This clonotype was picked up many times. CDR3 region: CASRRDRGYEKLFF. The CDR3 DNA reads TGTGCCAGCAGAAGGGACAGGGGGTATGAAAAACTGTTTTTT. The rearrangement uses TRBV12-3 or TRBV12-4 and TRBJ1-4, with 11 bases lining up with TRBD1. The V segment lost 6 bases and the J segment 6 bases; nucleotides outside the gene matches: 3. The CDR3 consists of 14 residues.

Comment on this clonotype: A much larger clone lies one base from this, so it may be a read error. The CDR3 here is CASAPMDTGELFF. CDR3 coding DNA: TGCGCCAGCGCACCTATGGACACCGGGGAGCTGTTTTTT. The V and J genes are TRBV5-1 and TRBJ2-2, with D uncertain. Germline V CDR1 and CDR2: SGHRS, YFSETQ. V was cut by 7 bases and J by 3 bases, with 10 bases left in between. CDR3 length: 13 residues.

This clonotype showed up many times. This chain links TRBV4-2 with TRBJ2-5, with D perhaps matching TRBD2 (6 bases). Per germline, CDR1 LGHNA and CDR2 YNFKEQ. The CDR3 is 15 amino acids. The V gene lost 0 bases and the J gene lost 0 bases, with 8 bases spanning the gap. CDR3 sequence: CASSQERDYQETQYF. The CDR3 DNA is TGTGCCAGCAGCCAAGAGCGGGACTACCAAGAGACCCAGTACTTC.

Comments on this clonotype: With a much larger clone just one base away, this may be a read error. V usage is TRBV20-1 and J usage is TRBJ2-1; D might be TRBD1 (5 bases). With 5 bases removed from V and 10 bases from J, the gap between germline ends came to 21 bases. This CDR3 contains 14 residues. CDR1 is DFQATT, CDR2 SNEGSKA, per germline (reference sequence). CDR3 loop: CSAQGAASTYEQFF. In DNA form, the CDR3 reads TGCAGTGCTCAAGGGGCGGCTAGTACCTACGAGCAGTTCTTC.

Points on this clonotype: Being one base from a much bigger clone, this may be a read error. The chain is built from TRBV5-1 and TRBJ2-1; 8 nucleotides agree with TRBD1. CDR3 size: 15 residues. Germline trimming cut 1 base from V and 6 bases from J; bases unmatched to any gene: 6. Germline CDR1 and CDR2: SGHRS and YFSETQ. For the CDR3, the DNA is TGCGCCAGCAGCTTGACAGGGGGTAACTCCAATGAGCAGTTCTTC. This translates into CASSLTGGNSNEQFF.

The chain carries TRBV9 and TRBJ1-2; tentatively, D is TRBD1 (6 bases). In germline, CDR1 is SGDLS, CDR2 YYNGEE. Between the trimmed V and J ends, which lost 7 bases and 3 bases, there was a span of 19 bases. The CDR3 contains 15 residues. The CDR3 is CASAKGRGSHYGYTF. CDR3 DNA: TGTGCCAGCGCAAAGGGCAGGGGCTCCCACTATGGCTACACCTTC.

The table lists this clonotype with many counts. The chain links TRBV20-1 to TRBJ1-1; D not certain. CDR3 length equals 11 residues. Looked up from germline, CDR1 is DFQATT and CDR2 is SNEGSKA (reference sequence). The CDR3 here is CGLGRGTEAFF. In DNA, the CDR3 is TGCGGGCTCGGGCGAGGGACTGAAGCTTTCTTT.

The sample holds many counts of this clonotype. The chain uses TRBV7-2 and TRBJ2-1; 8 bases line up with TRBD1. The germline CDR1 and CDR2 sequences are SGHTA and FQGNSA. V was clipped by 1 base and J by 3 bases; unmatched bases: 5. The CDR3 extends over 16 amino acids. This CDR3 reads CASSLDATGVYNEQFF. As DNA, the CDR3 is TGTGCCAGCAGCTTAGACGCGACAGGGGTCTACAATGAGCAGTTCTTC.

The chain links TRBV20-1 to TRBJ2-1; 11 bases fit TRBD1. The CDR3 loop spans 15 amino acids. Germline CDR1 and CDR2: DFQATT and SNEGSKA (reference sequence). J gave up 9 bases and V 0 bases, and 7 bases lay outside the gene matches. The CDR3 region is CSARDRRTGGAEQFF. The DNA for the CDR3 is TGCAGTGCTAGAGATAGGAGGACAGGGGGCGCTGAGCAGTTCTTC.

A word on this clonotype: Sequence at one end of the junction differs from germline and may be a read error. This chain connects TRBV6-5 to TRBJ1-2; a weak D match, TRBD1 (6 bases). The CDR3 length is 12 residues. CDR1 MNHEY and CDR2 SVGAGI come from the germline V gene. CDR3 bases: TGTGCCAGCAGCGGGGGGGGCTATCGCTACACCTTC. Amino acid sequence: CASSGGGYRYTF.

This clonotype appeared many times. CDR3 coding DNA: TGTGCCAGCAGTTTATCTACTAGCAATGAGCAGTTCTTC. This translates into CASSLSTSNEQFF. The rearrangement uses TRBV12-3 or TRBV12-4 and TRBJ2-1; TRBD2 is a possible D gene (5 bases). V lost 2 bases and J 6 bases, leaving 8 bases between the germline ends. CDR3 length: 13 amino acids.

There are a few counts of this clonotype. The chain links TRBV19 to TRBJ1-5; D is ambiguous. V lost 3 bases and J 2 bases, leaving 11 bases between the germline ends. The germline gives CDR1 LNHDA, CDR2 SQIVND (reference sequence). CDR3 length: 15 amino acids. DNA of the CDR3: TGTGCCAGTAGTATTTCATTGGGAGGCAATCAGCCCCAGCATTTT. Its protein is CASSISLGGNQPQHF.

This clonotype was recorded once. The genes are TRBV7-3 and TRBJ2-3; TRBD2 aligns across 9 bases. In germline, CDR1 is SGHTA, CDR2 FQGTGA. V gave up 5 bases and J gave up 2 bases; unmatched junction bases: 8. This CDR3 is 16 amino acids long. The CDR3 region is CASSPTSGVPTDTQYF. DNA for the CDR3: TGTGCCAGCAGCCCGACTAGCGGCGTCCCCACAGATACGCAGTATTTT. The whole variable domain, remainder taken from reference TRBV7-3 and TRBJ2-3, is GAGVSQTPSNKVTEKGKYVELRCDPISGHTALYWYRQSLGQGPEFLIYFQGTGAADDSGLPNDRFFAVRPEGSVSTLKIQRTERGDSAVYLCASSPTSGVPTDTQYFGPGTRLTVL.

As to this clonotype: This could be a read error, since a much larger clone is one nucleotide away. The V and J genes are TRBV7-2 and TRBJ2-1; 9 nucleotides agree with TRBD2. With the DNA end fitting TRBJ2-7 better, the J assignment may be wrong. This CDR3 comprises 15 residues. Germline V lookup: CDR1 SGHTA, CDR2 FQGNSA. The CDR3 coding sequence is TGTGCCAGCAGCTCCCGAGCGGGGGGATACAATGAGCAGTACTTC. Translation gives CASSSRAGGYNEQYF.